The rows below give T cell receptor beta chains drawn from one sample of a study of PD-L1 blockade in urothelial cancer. TCRdb's copy holds only in-frame clones and misses some; the assay was immunoSEQ multiplex PCR. Among 55,000 or so clones listed, nearly 85% were seen once. Material: PBMCs, obtained around atezolizumab (anti-PD-L1) treatment. The receptor source for this set is a man aged 35 to 55 with urothelial cancer. CDR3s include the opening cysteine and the closing phenylalanine or tryptophan. The D gene is left open where the match is weak. Rows give clone size only sometimes, using once, few, many, or a class for an expanded clone.

TRBV19	once	.	TRBJ2-7	CASSPDGVTSDYEQYF	TGTGCCAGTAGCCCCGACGGGGTTACGTCAGACTACGAGCAGTACTTC
TRBV5-1	.	TRBD1	TRBJ1-1	CASQAGQDVANTEAFF	TGCGCCAGCCAGGCCGGACAGGACGTCGCGAACACTGAAGCTTTCTTT
TRBV25-1	.	.	TRBJ2-3	CASSQTRWLGDTQYF	TGTGCCAGCAGTCAGACTAGGTGGTTGGGTGATACGCAGTATTTT
TRBV4-1	.	TRBD2	TRBJ2-7	CASSRGLAGATSYEQYF	TGCGCCAGCAGCCGAGGACTAGCGGGAGCTACCTCCTACGAGCAGTACTTC
TRBV5-1	.	TRBD1	TRBJ2-7	CASSFRDRTYEQYF	TGCGCCAGCAGCTTCCGGGACAGGACCTACGAGCAGTACTTC
TRBV6-1	.	.	TRBJ1-1	CASSEFGDTEAFF	TGTGCCAGCAGTGAATTCGGGGACACTGAAGCTTTCTTT
TRBV21-1	.	.	TRBJ2-1	CASSKGGRSSYNEQFF	TGTGCCAGCAGCAAAGGGGGCCGGAGCTCCTACAATGAGCAGTTCTTC
TRBV18	.	.	TRBJ2-5	CASSPGGFQETQYF	TGTGCCAGCTCACCAGGGGGGTTTCAAGAGACCCAGTACTTC
TRBV2	.	.	TRBJ2-5	CASIKGSGAWETQYF	TGTGCCAGCATCAAAGGGTCGGGAGCGTGGGAGACCCAGTACTTC
TRBV5-5	few	.	TRBJ2-2	CASSLGGRQDTGELFF	TGTGCCAGCAGCTTGGGGGGTCGACAGGACACCGGGGAGCTGTTTTTT
TRBV4-1	.	TRBD2	TRBJ2-7	CASSELTSLVEQYF	TGCGCCAGCAGCGAACTGACTAGCCTGGTCGAGCAGTACTTC
TRBV27	few	TRBD2	TRBJ2-2	CASRGLAGGHGTGELFF	TGTGCCAGCAGAGGACTAGCGGGAGGCCATGGCACCGGGGAGCTGTTTTTT
TRBV29-1	once	.	TRBJ2-3	CSVQGDASTDTQYF	TGCAGCGTACAGGGTGATGCTAGCACAGATACGCAGTATTTT
TRBV19	.	.	TRBJ2-5	CASSIVSRTEETQYF	TGTGCCAGTAGTATAGTCTCCCGGACAGAAGAGACCCAGTACTTC
TRBV5-4	.	TRBD2	TRBJ2-3	CASSLLSGNAPTQYF	TGTGCCAGCAGCCTCCTTAGCGGGAATGCCCCTACGCAGTATTTT
TRBV27	.	.	TRBJ1-4	CASSPNRAGNEKLFF	TGTGCCAGCAGCCCAAACAGGGCGGGTAATGAAAAACTGTTTTTT
TRBV11-3	.	TRBD2	TRBJ2-1	CASSLGYSGGMHNEQFF	TGTGCCAGCAGCTTAGGGTATAGCGGGGGAATGCACAATGAGCAGTTCTTC
TRBV7-9	once	.	TRBJ2-1	CASSLGFNEQFF	TGTGCCAGCAGCTTGGGCTTCAATGAGCAGTTCTTC
TRBV28	few	.	TRBJ1-5	CASRSNQPQHF	TGTGCCAGCCGGAGCAATCAGCCCCAGCATTTT
TRBV19	.	.	TRBJ1-2	CASSIAGNYGYTF	TGTGCCAGTAGTATCGCAGGGAACTATGGCTACACCTTC
TRBV7-6	.	.	TRBJ1-1	CASSMSGSDTEAFF	TGTGCCAGCAGCATGTCGGGTTCGGACACTGAAGCTTTCTTT
TRBV4-1	.	.	TRBJ2-1	CASSQVPSGGEQFF	TGCGCCAGCAGCCAAGTCCCTAGTGGCGGTGAGCAGTTCTTC
TRBV5-1	once	.	TRBJ2-2	CASSLGGNLNTGELFF	TGCGCCAGCAGCTTGGGAGGGAACCTGAACACCGGGGAGCTGTTTTTT
TRBV21-1	.	.	TRBJ2-2	CATPGGANTGELFF	TGTGCCACCCCGGGGGGGGCCAACACCGGGGAGCTGTTTTTT
TRBV10-1	.	TRBD2	TRBJ2-7	CASRKASGYEQYF	TGCGCCAGCAGGAAAGCTAGCGGATACGAGCAGTACTTC
TRBV5-1	.	.	TRBJ2-7	CASSPIRGAGDEQYF	TGCGCCAGCAGCCCTATCCGGGGGGCGGGCGACGAGCAGTACTTC
TRBV19	once	.	TRBJ1-1	CASSILSTWNTEAFF	TGTGCCAGTAGTATCCTCTCCACATGGAACACTGAAGCTTTCTTT
TRBV6-5	.	TRBD1	TRBJ2-1	CASSSSGQGSAEQFF	TGTGCCAGCAGTTCTTCCGGACAGGGTTCGGCTGAGCAGTTCTTC
TRBV9	.	TRBD1	TRBJ1-6	CASSRGQVNSPLHF	TGTGCCAGCAGCCGGGGACAGGTTAATTCACCCCTCCACTTT
TRBV5-1	.	TRBD1	TRBJ1-1	CASSRSRGLDTEAFF	TGCGCCAGCAGCCGTTCCAGGGGGCTAGACACTGAAGCTTTCTTT
TRBV2	.	TRBD1	TRBJ2-7	CASSSPGTAPVGSDEQYF	TGTGCCAGCAGTTCTCCCGGGACAGCCCCAGTGGGGTCGGACGAGCAGTACTTC
TRBV28	.	.	TRBJ1-2	CASSRDGLYGYTF	TGTGCCAGCAGTAGAGACGGACTCTATGGCTACACCTTC
TRBV6-6	.	TRBD1	TRBJ1-3	CASSPTGLGGNTIYF	TGTGCCAGCAGCCCGACAGGGTTGGGTGGAAACACCATATATTTT
TRBV19	.	TRBD1	TRBJ2-2	CASKWTGGIAGELFF	TGTGCCAGTAAATGGACAGGGGGCATAGCCGGGGAGCTGTTTTTT
TRBV9	.	TRBD1	TRBJ2-3	CASSVGGTVTDTQYF	TGTGCCAGCAGCGTAGGGGGGACAGTCACAGATACGCAGTATTTT
TRBV28	.	.	TRBJ1-4	CASRTVPNEKLFF	TGTGCCAGCAGAACAGTACCTAATGAAAAACTGTTTTTT
TRBV7-3	.	TRBD2	TRBJ2-1	CASSLLPPGLAEVSSYNEQFF	TGTGCCAGCAGCTTATTACCCCCGGGACTAGCGGAAGTTTCCTCCTACAATGAGCAGTTCTTC
TRBV6-6	.	TRBD2	TRBJ2-1	CALRGSGSNNEQFF	TGTGCCCTCAGGGGTAGCGGGAGTAACAATGAGCAGTTCTTC
TRBV19	.	.	TRBJ1-4	CASRRVATNEKLFF	TGTGCCAGCCGTCGGGTCGCAACTAATGAAAAACTGTTTTTT
TRBV5-1	.	TRBD2	TRBJ2-5	CASSLHSGSGQVETQYF	TGCGCCAGCAGCCTCCATAGCGGGAGCGGGCAGGTAGAGACCCAGTACTTC
TRBV30	.	.	TRBJ2-3	CAWSLGTDTQYF	TGTGCCTGGAGTCTCGGGACAGATACGCAGTATTTT
TRBV18	.	.	TRBJ2-1	CASSRGDSSYNEQFF	TGTGCCAGCTCACGCGGGGACAGCTCCTACAATGAGCAGTTCTTC
TRBV7-8	.	.	TRBJ2-3	CASTIPRQLDTQYF	TGTGCCAGCACCATTCCCCGCCAGTTGGATACGCAGTATTTT
TRBV4-1	.	TRBD1	TRBJ1-1	CASSPTGTGMNTEAFF	TGCGCCAGCAGTCCCACCGGGACAGGTATGAACACTGAAGCTTTCTTT
TRBV21-1	.	.	TRBJ2-7	CARTPGDDNFNPKLYEQYF	TGTGCCAGGACGCCGGGAGACGATAATTTTAATCCCAAATTATACGAGCAGTACTTC